This TCR beta chain was sequenced for a study of technical replicates of blood from a few donors. Using immunoSEQ multiplex PCR, the repertoire was profiled, and TCRdb retains in-frame clones only, with some absent. This sample has about 74,000 clones, with 85% to 95% found just once. This clone has a single count. The trim removed 2 bases at V and 2 bases at J, leaving 6 bases unmatched. This CDR3 has 15 residues. Germline V gives CDR1 SEHNR, CDR2 FQNEAQ (reference sequence). This TCR came from a human donor in good health. V is TRBV7-9 and J is TRBJ2-7; 7 bases are shared with TRBD1. What was sequenced was T cells isolated from PBMCs. As DNA, the CDR3 is TGTGCCAGCAGCTTACCCCGACAGGGAACCTACGAGCAGTACTTC. This translates into CASSLPRQGTYEQYF.